The 28 T cell receptor beta chains below all came from one sample that was sequenced in a study of vaccination and CD4 T cells after COVID-19. Sequenced with the Oncomine TCR Beta short-read assay was DNA taken from cultured CD4+ T cells. TCRdb reprocessed the PCR reads via MiXCR and lists one record per CDR3 protein. The sample yields some 20,000 distinct CDR3 sequences, 45% to 55% seen once. For these receptors, no antigen is known. This sample's treatment: approximately 9-day PBMC culture with coronavirus spike peptide pools or control peptides (ViraFEST assay). Source material: CD4+ T cells from blood, cultured in vitro. The origin of the receptors is a human donor who had recovered from COVID-19.

J is TRBJ2-3 and V is TRBV5-4; 9 bases line up with TRBD1. This CDR3 is 13 amino acids long. Per germline, CDR1 SGHNT and CDR2 YYREEE (reference sequence). Losses at the gene ends were 4 bases for V and 8 bases for J; bases not matched to a gene: 5. As DNA, the CDR3 is TGTGCCAGCAGCCGGGACAGGGACGGTACGCAGTATTTT. Protein product: CASSRDRDGTQYF.

This clonotype turned up a few times. The chain combines TRBV19 with TRBJ2-1; 9 bases agree with TRBD1. Germline lookup yields CDR1 LNHDA and CDR2 SQIVND (reference sequence). The V gene end was trimmed by 4 bases and the J gene end by 3 bases; junction bases not matched to a gene: 4. The CDR3 covers 15 residues. CDR3 amino acids: CASSTWDRDYNEQFF. In DNA, the CDR3 is TGTGCCAGTAGTACGTGGGACAGGGACTACAATGAGCAGTTCTTC.

This chain uses TRBV25-1 with TRBJ2-2; 10 bases match TRBD2. The germline V gene encodes CDR1 MGHDK and CDR2 SYGVNS. This CDR3 region has 18 residues. Losses at the gene ends were 1 base for V and 6 bases for J; bases not matched to a gene: 11. The CDR3 DNA reads as TGTGCCAGCAGTGAATCGGCGGAATCAGCGGGAGGGCCCGGGGAGCTGTTTTTT. Translated, it gives CASSESAESAGGPGELFF.

This chain links TRBV6-1 with TRBJ1-5, with D perhaps matching TRBD1 (5 bases). Trimming left V 4 bases short and J 6 bases short, with 7 bases between. Germline CDR1 reads MNHNS; CDR2 reads SASEGT. The CDR3 extends over 12 amino acids. CDR3 nucleotide sequence: TGTGCCAGCAGTGCACAGGCTCAGCCCCAGCATTTT. Translation: CASSAQAQPQHF.

The V gene is TRBV7-9, the J gene TRBJ2-2; D gene ambiguous. The CDR3 has 17 residues. Germline V lookup: CDR1 SEHNR, CDR2 FQNEAQ (reference sequence). Trimming shortened V by 5 bases and J by 2 bases, and 18 bases separated the two germline ends. The CDR3 reads CASSAIKATANTGELFF. CDR3 nucleotides: TGTGCCAGCAGCGCTATAAAAGCAACCGCCAACACCGGGGAGCTGTTTTTT.

This clonotype was recorded a few times. The chain uses TRBV19 and TRBJ1-1; maybe TRBD1 (6 bases). Trimming removed 4 bases at V and 5 bases at J, with 14 bases between. The CDR3 runs to 14 residues. Germline lookup yields CDR1 LNHDA and CDR2 SQIVND (reference sequence). Written as DNA, the CDR3 is TGTGCCAGTAGTACAAGGGGGAGCAATACTGAAGCTTTCTTT. Translation: CASSTRGSNTEAFF.

A note on this clonotype: One end of the junction does not line up with germline, which may come from a read error. J is TRBJ2-1 and V is TRBV7-7; D may be TRBD1 (6 bases). CDR1 and CDR2 from the germline V gene are SSHAT and FNYEAQ (reference sequence). The CDR3 contains 13 residues. Written as DNA, the CDR3 is TGTGCTAGCAGTTTACAGGGTTGGGATGAGCAGTTCTTC. Its translation is CASSLQGWDEQFF.

V gene TRBV10-3 combines with J gene TRBJ1-2; 9 bases map to TRBD1. Germline CDR1 and CDR2: ENHRY and SYGVKD. Germline trimming cut 2 bases from V and 6 bases from J; bases unmatched to any gene: 1. This CDR3 spans 13 amino acids. The CDR3 reads CAISERTGDGYTF. The CDR3 nucleotides are TGTGCCATCAGTGAGCGGACAGGGGATGGCTACACCTTC.

The chain joins TRBV7-8 to TRBJ1-5; 8 positions agree with TRBD1. The CDR3 length is 14 residues. The V gene end was trimmed by 5 bases and the J gene end by 4 bases; junction bases not matched to a gene: 4. In germline, CDR1 is SGHVS, CDR2 FQNEAQ. The CDR3 loop is CASSTRTGNQPQHF. The CDR3 DNA reads TGTGCCAGCAGCACCCGGACAGGGAATCAGCCCCAGCATTTT.

This chain joins TRBV19 and TRBJ2-7; 13 bases map to TRBD2. Losses at the gene ends were 7 bases for V and 0 bases for J; bases not matched to a gene: 3. Looked up from germline, CDR1 is LNHDA and CDR2 is SQIVND (reference sequence). The CDR3 covers 15 residues. This chain's CDR3 is CASTRTSGGSYEQYF. CDR3 coding DNA: TGTGCCAGTACCCGGACTAGCGGGGGCTCCTACGAGCAGTACTTC.

The rearrangement uses TRBV6-1 and TRBJ1-1; TRBD1 is a possible D gene (6 bases). CDR1 and CDR2 from the germline V gene are MNHNS and SASEGT. The CDR3 totals 13 residues. Trimming took off 1 base at V and 5 bases at J, with 8 bases between the two ends. The CDR3 region is CASSEGRGTEAFF. In nucleotides, the CDR3 is TGTGCCAGCAGTGAAGGGAGGGGGACTGAAGCTTTCTTT.

The rearrangement joins TRBV18 to TRBJ1-2; maybe TRBD1 (5 bases). V shed 3 bases and J shed 4 bases, with 18 bases lying between them. The CDR3 loop spans 16 amino acids. CDR1 and CDR2 from the germline V gene are KGHSH and LQKENI. The DNA of the CDR3 is TGTGCCAGCTCACCGGGGGGACTGCTACCTTTCTATGGCTACACCTTC. It codes for CASSPGGLLPFYGYTF.

This clonotype has just a few counts. This CDR3 is CASSLSGQLTGELFF. CDR3 in DNA: TGTGCCAGCAGCTTAAGTGGACAGCTCACCGGGGAGCTGTTTTTT. The chain employs TRBV7-2 and TRBJ2-2; tentative D call: TRBD1 (6 bases). V was cut by 2 bases and J by 4 bases, with 11 bases left in between. CDR1 and CDR2 (germline): SGHTA, FQGNSA. This CDR3 has 15 residues.

The rearrangement uses TRBV7-2 and TRBJ1-2; D gene uncertain. The CDR3 spans 13 residues. The V end was cut by 5 bases, the J end by 6 bases, with 13 bases between. CDR1 is SGHTA and CDR2 is FQGNSA in the germline V gene. The CDR3 protein is CASSARVGDGYTF. The CDR3 DNA reads TGTGCCAGCAGCGCCCGGGTCGGCGATGGCTACACCTTC.

V gene TRBV5-1 combines with J gene TRBJ2-5, with unresolved D. The CDR3 spans 13 residues. Trimming took off 0 bases at V and 2 bases at J, with 5 bases between the two ends. Per germline, CDR1 SGHRS and CDR2 YFSETQ. The CDR3 DNA is TGCGCCAGCAGCTTGGGCCTACAAGAGACCCAGTACTTC. Translation: CASSLGLQETQYF.

This chain uses TRBV11-3 with TRBJ2-1, with TRBD1 matching 7 bases. Per germline, CDR1 SGHNT and CDR2 YENEEA. This CDR3 contains 15 residues. The ends lost 6 bases at V and 4 bases at J; junction bases unmatched: 9. The CDR3 DNA reads TGTGCCAGCAGTTTCTCCGGGACAGATTACAATGAGCAGTTCTTC. The encoded protein is CASSFSGTDYNEQFF.

This chain links TRBV28 with TRBJ2-6, with a tentative D call TRBD1 (8 bases). CDR3 size: 18 residues. V lost 5 bases to trimming and J lost 2 bases, with 19 bases between them. Looked up from germline, CDR1 is MDHEN and CDR2 is SYDVKM. CDR3 loop: CASSPRTGRDPGANVLTF. DNA for the CDR3: TGTGCCAGCAGTCCCCGGACAGGGAGGGACCCTGGGGCCAACGTCCTGACTTTC. The full variable domain, completed using reference TRBV28 and TRBJ2-6, is DVKVTQSSRYLVKRTGEKVFLECVQDMDHENMFWYRQDPGLGLRLIYFSYDVKMKEKGDIPEGYSVSREKKERFSLILESASTNQTSMYLCASSPRTGRDPGANVLTFGAGSRLTVL.

This sequence joins TRBV7-9 and TRBJ2-7; D perhaps matches TRBD1 (5 bases). Germline V lookup: CDR1 SEHNR, CDR2 FQNEAQ (reference sequence). The V end was cut by 5 bases, the J end by 6 bases, with 8 bases between. This CDR3 has 11 residues. The CDR3 reads CASSAGFEQYF. CDR3 sequence (DNA): TGTGCCAGCAGCGCAGGGTTCGAGCAGTACTTC. The full variable domain, in which reference TRBV7-9 and TRBJ2-7 provide the parts outside the CDR3, is DTGVSQNPRHKITKRGQNVTFRCDPISEHNRLYWYRQTLGQGPEFLTYFQNEAQLEKSRLLSDRFSAERPKGSFSTLEIQRTEQGDSAMYLCASSAGFEQYFGPGTRLTVT.

V is TRBV18 and J is TRBJ1-1, with a possible D match to TRBD1 (5 bases). This CDR3 is built from 15 residues. The germline CDR1 and CDR2 sequences are KGHSH and LQKENI. The V and J ends lost 1 base and 0 bases respectively, with 9 bases between them. CDR3 sequence: CASSPLREMNTEAFF. The DNA for the CDR3 is TGTGCCAGCTCACCACTCAGGGAGATGAACACTGAAGCTTTCTTT.

This clonotype was detected a few times. The genes are TRBV20-1 and TRBJ1-2; tentative D call: TRBD1 (6 bases). CDR3 length: 15 amino acids. The V end lost 3 bases, the J end lost 2 bases, and 16 bases lay between the germline ends. CDR1 is DFQATT, CDR2 SNEGSKA, per germline (reference sequence). The CDR3 loop is CSASNAGAVNYGYTF. In DNA, the CDR3 is TGCAGTGCTAGTAACGCAGGGGCGGTGAACTATGGCTACACCTTC.

In its sample, this clonotype was seen once. This chain links TRBV15 with TRBJ2-7; possible D gene TRBD1, 6 bases. Germline CDR1 and CDR2: LNHNV and YYDKDF (reference sequence). With 1 base removed from V and 3 bases from J, the gap between germline ends came to 10 bases. The CDR3 totals 14 residues. CDR3 nucleotide sequence: TGTGCCACCAGCAGAGCAGGGGACATCTACGAGCAGTACTTC. Amino acids: CATSRAGDIYEQYF.

The V and J genes are TRBV20-1 and TRBJ1-5, with D perhaps matching TRBD1 (6 bases). Germline values: CDR1 DFQATT, CDR2 SNEGSKA (reference sequence). The CDR3 is 14 amino acids. V gave up 4 bases and J gave up 1 base, with 11 bases separating them. The CDR3 DNA reads TGCAGTGCTATTGACAGGAGGAGCAATCAGCCCCAGCATTTT. The encoded protein is CSAIDRRSNQPQHF.

This clonotype was found a few times. This chain uses TRBV6-1 with TRBJ2-5; D is perhaps TRBD1 (7 bases). The germline V gene encodes CDR1 MNHNS and CDR2 SASEGT. The CDR3 consists of 15 residues. V lost 4 bases and J 7 bases, leaving 19 bases between the germline ends. The CDR3: CASSGEDRREVTQYF. In DNA, the CDR3 is TGTGCCAGCAGTGGAGAGGACAGGAGGGAAGTGACCCAGTACTTC.

This chain joins TRBV7-2 and TRBJ2-3; 11 bases align to TRBD2. Trimming cost V 5 bases and J 2 bases; bases outside gene matches: 6. Germline CDR1 reads SGHTA; CDR2 reads FQGNSA. The CDR3 extends over 16 amino acids. The CDR3 reads CASSELAGAFTDTQYF. The CDR3 bases are TGTGCCAGCAGCGAACTAGCGGGAGCGTTCACAGATACGCAGTATTTT.

The chain recombines TRBV5-1 with TRBJ2-7, with TRBD2 identical over 10 bases. Germline V gene data show CDR1 as SGHRS and CDR2 as YFSETQ. The CDR3 has 15 residues. Trimming took 0 bases from V and 4 from J; bases not matched to a gene: 4. DNA for the CDR3: TGCGCCAGCAGCTTGGGGGGACTAGCGCTGTACGAGCAGTACTTC. Protein: CASSLGGLALYEQYF.

In its sample, this clonotype was seen a few times. The chain links TRBV20-1 to TRBJ2-4; no reliable D call. Between the trimmed V and J ends, which lost 1 base and 0 bases, there was a span of 10 bases. Germline V lookup: CDR1 DFQATT, CDR2 SNEGSKA (reference sequence). The CDR3 extends over 15 amino acids. CDR3 residues: CSARGPKIAKNIQYF. The DNA for the CDR3 is TGCAGTGCTAGAGGCCCCAAGATAGCCAAAAACATTCAGTACTTC.

The gene calls are TRBV6-1 and TRBJ2-7; TRBD2 agrees at 16 bases. This CDR3 has 16 residues. CDR1 MNHNS and CDR2 SASEGT come from the germline V gene. V lost 5 bases to trimming and J lost 5 bases; unmatched junction nucleotides: 6. The CDR3 protein is CASSMGTSGRGHEQYF. In DNA, the CDR3 is TGTGCCAGCAGTATGGGGACTAGCGGGAGGGGCCACGAGCAGTACTTC.

V is TRBV7-2 and J is TRBJ2-1; 9 nucleotides match TRBD2. This CDR3 spans 16 amino acids. V was pared by 4 bases and J by 9 bases, with 13 bases of the junction left unmatched. The germline V gene encodes CDR1 SGHTA and CDR2 FQGNSA. Here the CDR3 DNA reads TGTGCCAGCAGCTCGCCGGGGGAGCGGGGGGAGGTTGAGCAGTTCTTC. Its protein product is CASSSPGERGEVEQFF.